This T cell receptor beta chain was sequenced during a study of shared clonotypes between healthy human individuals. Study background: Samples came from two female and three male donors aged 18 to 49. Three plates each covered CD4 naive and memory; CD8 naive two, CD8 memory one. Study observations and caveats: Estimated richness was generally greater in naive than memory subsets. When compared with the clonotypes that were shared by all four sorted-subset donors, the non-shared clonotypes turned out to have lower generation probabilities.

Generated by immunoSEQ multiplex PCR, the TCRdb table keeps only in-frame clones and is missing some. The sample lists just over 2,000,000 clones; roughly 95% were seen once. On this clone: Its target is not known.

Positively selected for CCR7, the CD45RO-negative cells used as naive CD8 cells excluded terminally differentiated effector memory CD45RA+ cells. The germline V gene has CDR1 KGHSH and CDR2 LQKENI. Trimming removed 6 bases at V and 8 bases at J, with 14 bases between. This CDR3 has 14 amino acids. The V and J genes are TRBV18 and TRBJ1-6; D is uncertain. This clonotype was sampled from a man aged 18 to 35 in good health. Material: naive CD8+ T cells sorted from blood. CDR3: CASSPPGGYSPLHF. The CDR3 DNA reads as TGTGCCAGCTCCCCCCCTGGAGGGTATTCACCCCTCCACTTT.